This entry lists 18 T cell receptor beta chains sequenced from one sample in a study of technical replicates of blood from a handful of donors. This table comes from immunoSEQ multiplex PCR, and its TCRdb copy is limited to in-frame clones, with some not included. The sample holds 60,000 to 70,000 clones; nearly 98% are singletons and the top ten take around 0.16%. The specimen was T cells isolated from PBMCs. Receptors were obtained from a human donor in good health.

The chain carries TRBV6-5 and TRBJ2-3; D gene unclear. Trimming removed 5 bases from V and 6 bases from J, with 6 bases in between. CDR1 is MNHEY, CDR2 SVGAGI, per germline. This CDR3 is built from 11 residues. CDR3 in amino acids: CASSQMDTQYF. The CDR3 DNA sequence: TGTGCCAGCAGTCAGATGGATACGCAGTATTTT.

The chain uses TRBV7-3 and TRBJ1-2; TRBD1 matches 9 bases. Unmatched junction bases numbered 11, after V lost 6 bases and J lost 6 bases. The CDR3 covers 15 residues. The germline gives CDR1 SGHTA, CDR2 FQGTGA. The CDR3 DNA sequence: TGTGCCAGCAGTTCCGGGACAGGGCTTAATGATGGCTACACCTTC. Amino acids: CASSSGTGLNDGYTF.

The chain is built from TRBV28 and TRBJ1-4; D might be TRBD1 (5 bases). Germline-derived CDR1 and CDR2 are MDHEN and SYDVKM. Trimming removed 6 bases at V and 8 bases at J, with 16 bases between. The CDR3 runs 14 residues. In DNA, the CDR3 is TGTGCCAGCAGCAAAACGTACGGGGGGGAAAAACTGTTTTTT. It specifies CASSKTYGGEKLFF.

The chain carries TRBV2 and TRBJ1-5; maybe TRBD1 (6 bases). Trimming removed 6 bases at V and 4 bases at J, with 10 bases between. Germline CDR1 reads SNHLY; CDR2 reads FYNNEI. The CDR3 is 13 residues long. The CDR3: CASRWTVNQPQHF. The CDR3 DNA sequence: TGTGCCAGCAGGTGGACAGTGAATCAGCCCCAGCATTTT.

This sequence joins TRBV5-1 and TRBJ1-1; tentatively, D is TRBD1 (6 bases). V lost 0 bases, J lost 3 bases, and 9 bases lay in between. The CDR3 covers 14 residues. The germline V gene has CDR1 SGHRS and CDR2 YFSETQ. The CDR3 protein is CASSLGQGYTEAFF. CDR3 DNA: TGCGCCAGCAGCTTGGGGCAGGGGTACACTGAAGCTTTCTTT. Full variable domain (rest looked up from reference TRBV5-1 and TRBJ1-1): KAGVTQTPRYLIKTRGQQVTLSCSPISGHRSVSWYQQTPGQGLQFLFEYFSETQRNKGNFPGRFSGRQFSNSRSEMNVSTLELGDSALYLCASSLGQGYTEAFFGQGTRLTVV.

In the case of this clone: A read error may produce the germline difference seen at one junction end. V and J are TRBV5-1 and TRBJ2-1, with a weak D call TRBD1 (6 bases). The CDR3 spans 15 residues. Germline CDR1 reads SGHRS; CDR2 reads YFSETQ. CDR3 DNA sequence: TGCGCCAGCGGCTTGGACAGTAGCTCCTACAATGAGCAGTTCTTC. This gives the protein CASGLDSSSYNEQFF.

The chain links TRBV4-2 to TRBJ2-3; D perhaps matches TRBD1 (6 bases). The CDR3 sequence is 16 residues long. Per the germline V gene, CDR1 is LGHNA and CDR2 is YNFKEQ. Trimming took 0 bases from V and 2 from J, leaving 12 bases between them. CDR3: CASSQDRTVDTDTQYF. In nucleotides, the CDR3 is TGTGCCAGCAGCCAAGATCGGACAGTGGACACAGATACGCAGTATTTT.

CDR3 bases: TGTGCCAGCAGCCAACGCCGACAGGGACCCTACGAGCAGTACTTC. This codes for CASSQRRQGPYEQYF. V and J are TRBV4-2 and TRBJ2-7; 7 positions agree with TRBD1. CDR3 size: 15 residues. Germline-derived CDR1 and CDR2 are LGHNA and YNFKEQ. J was trimmed by 2 bases and V by 2 bases; bases with no gene match: 6.

The chain recombines TRBV27 with TRBJ2-6; 8 nucleotides match TRBD2. Germline values: CDR1 MNHEY, CDR2 SMNVEV (reference sequence). The V gene end was trimmed by 3 bases and the J gene end by 2 bases; junction bases not matched to a gene: 9. The CDR3 is 18 residues long. For the CDR3, the DNA is TGTGCCAGCAGTTTTGTGGCGGGAGGACTTACTGGGGCCAACGTCCTGACTTTC. Its protein product is CASSFVAGGLTGANVLTF.

The chain couples TRBV4-1 to TRBJ1-2; 7 bases agree with TRBD1. Trimming at V came to 5 bases and at J to 4 bases, leaving 10 bases not matched to a gene. CDR1 and CDR2 from the germline V gene are MGHRA and YSYEKL. The CDR3 has 15 residues. CDR3 sequence: CASSTAPTGSYGYTF. The CDR3, as DNA: TGCGCCAGCAGCACCGCCCCGACAGGGAGCTATGGCTACACCTTC.

The gene calls are TRBV13 and TRBJ1-1, with a tentative D call TRBD1 (6 bases). Germline V gene lookup returns CDR1 PRHDT and CDR2 FYEKMQ (reference sequence). With 4 bases removed from V and 5 bases from J, the gap between germline ends came to 11 bases. CDR3 length: 13 amino acids. In DNA form, the CDR3 reads TGTGCCAGCAGCTACAGGGTCGGGACTGAAGCTTTCTTT. Protein product: CASSYRVGTEAFF.

This clone was recorded only once. The chain is built from TRBV27 and TRBJ2-3; TRBD1 is a possible D gene (5 bases). Trimming removed 6 bases at V and 10 bases at J, with 23 bases between. Per germline, CDR1 MNHEY and CDR2 SMNVEV (reference sequence). The length of the CDR3 is 15 residues. CDR3 sequence reads: CASSLYAADSDSQYF. The CDR3 DNA reads TGTGCCAGCAGCCTTTATGCCGCAGACAGCGACTCGCAGTATTTT.

The chain couples TRBV6-5 to TRBJ1-5, with D unclear. The ends were cut back, 6 bases at V and 0 bases at J, with 12 bases in the middle. This CDR3 contains 15 residues. Germline V gene lookup returns CDR1 MNHEY and CDR2 SVGAGI. Here the CDR3 reads CASRASEYSNQPQHF. The CDR3 coding sequence is TGTGCCAGCAGGGCCAGCGAGTATAGCAATCAGCCCCAGCATTTT.

The sample holds one count of this clone. The CDR3 reads CATTTGSYEQYF. The CDR3 DNA follows: TGTGCCACCACGACAGGATCCTACGAGCAGTACTTC. V is TRBV19 and J is TRBJ2-7; TRBD1 might be the D (6 bases). V dropped 10 bases and J dropped 1 base, with 11 bases sitting between them. The CDR3 loop spans 12 amino acids. In germline, CDR1 is LNHDA, CDR2 SQIVND (reference sequence).

The chain has TRBV2 and TRBJ2-3; TRBD2 matches 7 bases. The ends lost 4 bases at V and 2 bases at J; junction bases unmatched: 6. CDR3 length equals 15 residues. Germline V gene lookup returns CDR1 SNHLY and CDR2 FYNNEI. The chain's CDR3 is CASSVGLVSTDTQYF. CDR3 nucleotide sequence: TGTGCCAGCAGTGTAGGACTAGTCTCCACAGATACGCAGTATTTT.

The CDR3 DNA sequence: TGTGCCAGTACCCCGCCGGTGGGCTGGGCCCAGGCTTTCTTT. This sequence encodes CASTPPVGWAQAFF. The V and J genes are TRBV19 and TRBJ1-1, with no clear D. Per the germline V gene, CDR1 is LNHDA and CDR2 is SQIVND (reference sequence). V was shortened by 7 bases and J by 11 bases, with 23 bases between the two germline ends. This CDR3 has 14 amino acids.

V usage is TRBV6-5 and J usage is TRBJ1-2; perhaps TRBD1 as D (5 bases). Between the trimmed V and J ends, which lost 0 bases and 3 bases, there was a span of 8 bases. CDR1 and CDR2 from the germline V gene are MNHEY and SVGAGI. This CDR3 contains 14 residues. CDR3 region: CASSYSWGDYGYTF. In DNA form, the CDR3 reads TGTGCCAGCAGTTACTCGTGGGGGGACTATGGCTACACCTTC.

This rearrangement joins TRBV5-4 to TRBJ2-5, with 8 nucleotides matching TRBD2. Germline CDR1 reads SGHNT; CDR2 reads YYREEE (reference sequence). With V trimmed by 0 bases and J by 5 bases, 3 bases remained unmatched. The CDR3 spans 14 residues. The CDR3 DNA is TGTGCCAGCAGCTTGGGACTAGCGTTGGAGACCCAGTACTTC. Translation: CASSLGLALETQYF.